Sequencing of this TCR beta chain was carried out in a study of monozygotic twins with inflammatory bowel disease (dated by TCRdb to between 2018 and 2021). For the study in its entirety: A total of 28 monozygotic twin pairs were included in the full study, comprising nine German pairs (four IBD-concordant, five IBD-discordant) and 19 IBD-discordant Danish pairs. Disease-associated traits were sought mainly through comparisons between IBD patients and their genetically identical healthy co-twins within discordant pairs. Each individual had, on average, about 151 000 unique TCRalpha sequences and 181 000 unique TCRbeta sequences available for analysis. Overall study outcomes, separate from this receptor: A decrease in TCRbeta repertoire diversity, as measured by inverse Simpson index, was observed in IBD patients compared with their healthy co-twins. The analysis was unable to tell apart different T cell subtypes. Compared with healthy twins, IBD patients shared fewer clonotypes with other individuals, and the difference was most pronounced in patients with signs of disease activity. No single strong signal or clonotype linked to IBD turned up in the results, so the idea that one exists was not supported. Repertoire similarity did not differ between concordant and discordant twins, possibly due to limited statistical power. Differing immunosuppressive treatments among patients may have added background noise and inter-individual variability to the repertoires.

The CDR3 holds 13 amino acids from the cysteine to the phenylalanine. The DNA is unrecorded. The germline V gene (reference sequence) specifies GTSNPN as CDR1 and SVGIG as CDR2. From each donor, an approximately 2.5 ml peripheral blood sample was collected into PAXgene tubes and kept at -80 degrees C. Without any T cell sorting, total RNA was extracted from whole blood using the PAXgene blood miRNA kit on an automated QIAcube. Peripheral blood from monozygotic twin pairs concordant or discordant for inflammatory bowel disease was subjected to deep TCRalpha and TCRbeta repertoire profiling with unique molecular barcoding. Smoking habits were recorded for all twin pairs, with individuals classified as current, former or never smokers. Regarding this clonotype: Its target antigen remains unknown.

Receptors were amplified or captured by 5' RACE. Preparation of each TCR library used around 3.5 ug of total RNA. For each sample, cDNA synthesis with SMARTScribe reverse transcriptase was split into eight separate reactions. Unique molecular identifiers containing a 6-nucleotide sample barcode were introduced through template switching during cDNA synthesis. TCRalpha and TCRbeta cDNA was amplified by two nested PCRs of 16 and 9 cycles, with bead purification after each PCR. Before amplification, the cDNA was treated with uracil DNA-glycosylase and purified using the QIAquick PCR purification kit. The second PCR added Illumina TruSeq-compatible adapters along with sample-specific barcodes. Library quality and concentration were assessed using TapeStation and Qubit, and about 5.2 ng of each library was pooled. The pooled libraries were sequenced with 2 x 100 bp reads and custom sequencing primers on an Illumina HiSeq2500 single-index Rapid Run. Per the source publication's procedure: PCR and sequencing errors were corrected by UMI-based consensus assembly using MiGEC version 1.2.6. MiXCR version 2.1.1 handled V(D)J alignment, clonotype assembly and CDR3 extraction. Normalisation of gene usage, clonotype sharing and MAIT/NKT TCR abundance was achieved by analysing the top 1000, 10 000 and 20 000 clonotypes per sample. Diversity was computed as the inverse Simpson index with the vegan R package after downsampling to 27 000 UMIs. Paired Mann-Whitney U tests on discordant twin pairs were used, with Benjamini-Hochberg multiple-testing correction. TCRdb reprocessed the reads, and each CDR3 protein sequence is entered once, without DNA. TCRdb, not the original authors, processed these V and J calls. For this sample, the table gives under 150,000 distinct CDR3 sequences. Clones ranked in the top ten supply less than 3% of the sample.

The clonotype originates from a human donor with ulcerative colitis or Crohn's disease, or a healthy co-twin of an affected twin (not recorded which). Recombination linked TRBV30 to TRBJ1-6. Material: blood. The CDR3 region reads CAWSTSGNSPLHF.